Detailed here is one TCR beta chain. Its antigen is currently unknown. This CDR3 is built from 12 residues. V lost 5 bases to trimming and J lost 6 bases, with 11 bases between them. The germline V gene has CDR1 MDHEN and CDR2 SYDVKM. Expressed TCRB transcripts were sequenced, since all the RNA that had been isolated was reverse transcribed. Sequencing was performed with immunoSEQ multiplex PCR; in TCRdb, only in-frame clones are kept and a portion is missing. Of 970,000 or so clones detected, about 17% appear once; the ten largest clones hold 0.023%. The sample belongs to a study of beta chain features in type 1 diabetes. Study conclusions and caveats: Cells with high TCR expression could be over-represented when cDNA is sequenced. No resolution was reached here on whether HLA type influences TCRB rearrangement.

The TCR comes from a young woman in good health. The chain combines TRBV28 with TRBJ2-7, with D possibly being TRBD1 (6 bases). The sequenced sample consisted of naive CD4+ T cells from blood. CDR3 coding DNA: TGTGCCAGCAGTCCTCGGGACACCGAGCAGTACTTC. Translation gives CASSPRDTEQYF.